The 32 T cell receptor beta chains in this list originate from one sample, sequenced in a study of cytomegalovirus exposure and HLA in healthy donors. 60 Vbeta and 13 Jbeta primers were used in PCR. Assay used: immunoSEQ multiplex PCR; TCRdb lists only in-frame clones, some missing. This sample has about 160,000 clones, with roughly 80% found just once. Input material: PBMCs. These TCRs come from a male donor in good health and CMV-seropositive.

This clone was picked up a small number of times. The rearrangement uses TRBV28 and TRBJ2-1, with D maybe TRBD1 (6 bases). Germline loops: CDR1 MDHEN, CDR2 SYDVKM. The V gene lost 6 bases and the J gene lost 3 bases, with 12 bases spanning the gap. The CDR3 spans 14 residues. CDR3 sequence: CASSPQGGYNEQFF. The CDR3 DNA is TGTGCCAGCAGCCCCCAAGGGGGCTACAATGAGCAGTTCTTC.

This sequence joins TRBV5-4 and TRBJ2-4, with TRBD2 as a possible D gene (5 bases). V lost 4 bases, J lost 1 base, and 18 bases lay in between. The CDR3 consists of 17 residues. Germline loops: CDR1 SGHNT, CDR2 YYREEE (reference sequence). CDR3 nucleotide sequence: TGTGCCAGCAGCGCCGACCCGGGGAAAGGTGCCAAAAACATTCAGTACTTC. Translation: CASSADPGKGAKNIQYF. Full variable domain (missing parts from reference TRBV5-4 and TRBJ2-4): ETGVTQSPTHLIKTRGQQVTLRCSSQSGHNTVSWYQQALGQGPQFIFQYYREEENGRGNFPPRFSGLQFPNYSSELNVNALELDDSALYLCASSADPGKGAKNIQYFGAGTRLSVL.

The CDR3 reads CASSRERVSREGGYTF. For the CDR3, the DNA is TGCGCCAGCAGCCGAGAAAGAGTGTCCCGGGAAGGAGGCTACACCTTC. The chain has TRBV4-3 and TRBJ1-2; D gene ambiguous. V was cut by 4 bases and J by 8 bases, with 23 bases left in between. This CDR3 is 16 amino acids long. From germline, CDR1 is LGHNA and CDR2 YSLEER.

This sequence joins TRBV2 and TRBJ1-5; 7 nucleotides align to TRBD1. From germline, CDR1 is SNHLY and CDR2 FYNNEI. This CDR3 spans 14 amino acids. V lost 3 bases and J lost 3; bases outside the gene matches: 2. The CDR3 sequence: CASSDGTANQPQHF. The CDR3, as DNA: TGTGCCAGCAGTGACGGGACAGCCAATCAGCCCCAGCATTTT.

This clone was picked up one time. The CDR3 DNA reads as TGTGCCAGCAGGACAGAGCCCCAGCCCCAGCATTTT. This gives the protein CASRTEPQPQHF. V usage is TRBV28 and J usage is TRBJ1-5, with D maybe TRBD1 (5 bases). Germline CDR1 reads MDHEN; CDR2 reads SYDVKM. This CDR3 region has 12 residues. The V end lost 6 bases, the J end lost 7 bases, and 10 bases lay between the germline ends.

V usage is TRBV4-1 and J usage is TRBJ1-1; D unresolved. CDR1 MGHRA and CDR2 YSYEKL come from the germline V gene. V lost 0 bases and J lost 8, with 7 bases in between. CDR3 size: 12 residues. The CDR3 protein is CASSQDSVEAFF. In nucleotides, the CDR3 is TGCGCCAGCAGCCAAGATTCCGTGGAAGCTTTCTTT.

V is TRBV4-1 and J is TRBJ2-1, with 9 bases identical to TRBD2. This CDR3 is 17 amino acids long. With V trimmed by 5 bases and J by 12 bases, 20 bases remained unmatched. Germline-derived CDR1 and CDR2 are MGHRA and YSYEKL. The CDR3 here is CASSTGGGGRAGSPQFF. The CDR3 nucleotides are TGCGCCAGCAGCACTGGGGGAGGCGGGAGGGCCGGGTCCCCGCAGTTCTTC.

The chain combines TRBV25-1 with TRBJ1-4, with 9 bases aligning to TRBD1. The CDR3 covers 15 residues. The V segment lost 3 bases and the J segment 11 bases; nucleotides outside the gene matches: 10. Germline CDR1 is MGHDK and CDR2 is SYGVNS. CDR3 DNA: TGTGCCAGCAGTGACCCGGGACAGGGCTTGGGGAAACTGTTTTTT. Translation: CASSDPGQGLGKLFF.

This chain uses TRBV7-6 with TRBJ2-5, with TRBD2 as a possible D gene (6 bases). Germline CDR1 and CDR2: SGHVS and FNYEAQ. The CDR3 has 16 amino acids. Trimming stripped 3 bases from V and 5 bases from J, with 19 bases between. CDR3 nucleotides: TGTGCCAGCAGCTTTCTGGGGGGACTCGGGGCGGAGACCCAGTACTTC. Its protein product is CASSFLGGLGAETQYF.

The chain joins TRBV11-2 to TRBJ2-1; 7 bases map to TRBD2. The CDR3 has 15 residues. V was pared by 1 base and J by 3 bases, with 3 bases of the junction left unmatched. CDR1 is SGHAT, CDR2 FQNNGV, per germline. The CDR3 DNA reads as TGTGCCAGCAGCTTAGGGGCTAGCGGCTACAATGAGCAGTTCTTC. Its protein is CASSLGASGYNEQFF. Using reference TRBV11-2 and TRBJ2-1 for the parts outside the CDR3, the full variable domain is EAGVAQSPRYKIIEKRQSVAFWCNPISGHATLYWYQQILGQGPKLLIQFQNNGVVDDSQLPKDRFSAERLKGVDSTLKIQPAKLEDSAVYLCASSLGASGYNEQFFGPGTRLTVL.

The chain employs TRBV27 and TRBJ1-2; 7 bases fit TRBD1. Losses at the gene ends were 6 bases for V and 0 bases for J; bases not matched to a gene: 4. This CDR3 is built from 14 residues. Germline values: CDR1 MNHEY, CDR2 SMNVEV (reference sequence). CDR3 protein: CASSRQGPNYGYTF. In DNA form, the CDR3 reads TGTGCCAGCAGCAGACAGGGCCCTAACTATGGCTACACCTTC.

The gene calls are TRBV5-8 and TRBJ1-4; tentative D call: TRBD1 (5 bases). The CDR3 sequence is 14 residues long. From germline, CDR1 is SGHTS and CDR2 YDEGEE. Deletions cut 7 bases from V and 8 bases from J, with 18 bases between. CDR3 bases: TGTGCCAGCCTGGTGCCCCCTAGGGGAGAAAAACTGTTTTTT. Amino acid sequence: CASLVPPRGEKLFF.

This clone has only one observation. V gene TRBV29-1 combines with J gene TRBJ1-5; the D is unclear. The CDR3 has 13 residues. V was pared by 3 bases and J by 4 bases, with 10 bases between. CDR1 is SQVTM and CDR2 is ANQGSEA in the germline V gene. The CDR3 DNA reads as TGCAGCGTTGAGGCGGGCCGGAATCAGCCCCAGCATTTT. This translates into CSVEAGRNQPQHF.

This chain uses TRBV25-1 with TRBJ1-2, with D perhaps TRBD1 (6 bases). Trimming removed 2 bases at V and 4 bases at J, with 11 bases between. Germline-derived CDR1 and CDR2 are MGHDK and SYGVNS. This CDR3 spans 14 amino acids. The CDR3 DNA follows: TGTGCCAGCAGTGAAGAGTACAGGGCCTATGGCTACACCTTC. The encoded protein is CASSEEYRAYGYTF.

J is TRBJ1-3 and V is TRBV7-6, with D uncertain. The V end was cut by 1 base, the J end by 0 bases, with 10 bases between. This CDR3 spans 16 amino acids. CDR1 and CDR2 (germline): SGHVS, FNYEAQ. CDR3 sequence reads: CASSLDVRGSGNTIYF. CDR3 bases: TGTGCCAGCAGCTTAGATGTCAGAGGCTCTGGAAACACCATATATTTT.

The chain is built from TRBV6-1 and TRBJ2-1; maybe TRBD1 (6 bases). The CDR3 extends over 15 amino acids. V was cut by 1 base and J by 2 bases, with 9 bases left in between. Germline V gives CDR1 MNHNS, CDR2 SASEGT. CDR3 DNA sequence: TGTGCCAGCAGTGAAGAGGCAGGGGCCTACAATGAGCAGTTCTTC. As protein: CASSEEAGAYNEQFF.

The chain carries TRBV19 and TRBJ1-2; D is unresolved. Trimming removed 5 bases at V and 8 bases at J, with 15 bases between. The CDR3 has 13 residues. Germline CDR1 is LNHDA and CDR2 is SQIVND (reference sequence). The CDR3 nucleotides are TGTGCCAGTAGTCCTCGGAGGGCGGGCGGCTACACCTTC. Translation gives CASSPRRAGGYTF. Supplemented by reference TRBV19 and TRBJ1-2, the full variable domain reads DGGITQSPKYLFRKEGQNVTLSCEQNLNHDAMYWYRQDPGQGLRLIYYSQIVNDFQKGDIAEGYSVSREKKESFPLTVTSAQKNPTAFYLCASSPRRAGGYTFGSGTRLTVV.

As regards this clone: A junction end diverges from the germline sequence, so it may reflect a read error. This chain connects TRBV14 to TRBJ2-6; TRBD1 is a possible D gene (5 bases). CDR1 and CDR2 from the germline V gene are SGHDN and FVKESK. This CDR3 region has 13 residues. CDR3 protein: CASSISGANGLTF. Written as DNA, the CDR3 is TGTGCCAGCAGCATAAGTGGGGCCAACGGCCTGACTTTC.

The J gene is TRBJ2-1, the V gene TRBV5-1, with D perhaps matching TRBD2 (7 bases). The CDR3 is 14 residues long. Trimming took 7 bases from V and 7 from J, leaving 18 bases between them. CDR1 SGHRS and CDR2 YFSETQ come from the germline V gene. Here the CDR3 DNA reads TGCGCCAGCGGGCGGAGGGGGGGAATGAATGAGCAGTTCTTC. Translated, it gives CASGRRGGMNEQFF.

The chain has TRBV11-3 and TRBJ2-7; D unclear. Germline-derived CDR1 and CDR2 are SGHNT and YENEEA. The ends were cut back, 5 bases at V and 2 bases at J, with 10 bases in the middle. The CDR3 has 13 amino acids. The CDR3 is CASSPPGTYEQYF. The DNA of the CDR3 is TGTGCCAGCAGCCCTCCGGGTACCTACGAGCAGTACTTC.

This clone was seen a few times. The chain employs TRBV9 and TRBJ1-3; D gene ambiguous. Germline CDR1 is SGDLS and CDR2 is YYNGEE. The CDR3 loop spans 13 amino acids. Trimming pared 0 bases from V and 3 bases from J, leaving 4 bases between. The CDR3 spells CASSVDGGNTIYF. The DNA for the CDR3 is TGTGCCAGCAGCGTAGACGGTGGAAACACCATATATTTT.

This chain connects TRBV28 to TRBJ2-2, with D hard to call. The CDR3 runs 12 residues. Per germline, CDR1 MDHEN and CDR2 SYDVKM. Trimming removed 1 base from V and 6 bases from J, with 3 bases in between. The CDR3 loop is CASSLSPGELFF. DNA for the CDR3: TGTGCCAGCAGTTTATCTCCCGGGGAGCTGTTTTTT. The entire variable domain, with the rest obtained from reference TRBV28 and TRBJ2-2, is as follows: DVKVTQSSRYLVKRTGEKVFLECVQDMDHENMFWYRQDPGLGLRLIYFSYDVKMKEKGDIPEGYSVSREKKERFSLILESASTNQTSMYLCASSLSPGELFFGEGSRLTVL.

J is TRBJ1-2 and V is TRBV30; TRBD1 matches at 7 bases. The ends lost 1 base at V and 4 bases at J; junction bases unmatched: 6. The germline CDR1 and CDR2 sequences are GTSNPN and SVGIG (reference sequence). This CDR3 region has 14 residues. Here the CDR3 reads CAWSEPGGSYGYTF. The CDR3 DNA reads TGTGCCTGGAGTGAACCAGGGGGGAGCTATGGCTACACCTTC.

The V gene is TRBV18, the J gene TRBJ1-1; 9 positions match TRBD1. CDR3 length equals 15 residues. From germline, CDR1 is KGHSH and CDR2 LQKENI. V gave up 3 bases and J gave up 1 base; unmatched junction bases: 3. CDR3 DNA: TGTGCCAGCTCACCTGACAGGGGGTCGAACACTGAAGCTTTCTTT. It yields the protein CASSPDRGSNTEAFF.

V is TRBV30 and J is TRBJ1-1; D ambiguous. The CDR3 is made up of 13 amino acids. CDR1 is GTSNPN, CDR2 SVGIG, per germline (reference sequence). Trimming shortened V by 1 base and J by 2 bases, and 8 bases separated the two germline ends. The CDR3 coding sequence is TGTGCCTGGAGTGGCAACTATAACACTGAAGCTTTCTTT. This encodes CAWSGNYNTEAFF.

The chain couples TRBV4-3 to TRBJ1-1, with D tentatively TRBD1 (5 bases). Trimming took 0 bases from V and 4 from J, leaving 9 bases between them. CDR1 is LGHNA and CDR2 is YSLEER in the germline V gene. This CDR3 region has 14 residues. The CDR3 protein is CASSQDLGLTEAFF. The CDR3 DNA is TGCGCCAGCAGCCAAGATCTGGGGCTCACTGAAGCTTTCTTT.

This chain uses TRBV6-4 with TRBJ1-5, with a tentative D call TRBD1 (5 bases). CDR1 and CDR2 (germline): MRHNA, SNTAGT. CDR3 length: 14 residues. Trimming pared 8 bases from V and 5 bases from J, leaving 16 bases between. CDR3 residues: CASRRGRGYQPQHF. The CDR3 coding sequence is TGTGCCAGCCGTCGTGGACGGGGGTATCAGCCCCAGCATTTT.

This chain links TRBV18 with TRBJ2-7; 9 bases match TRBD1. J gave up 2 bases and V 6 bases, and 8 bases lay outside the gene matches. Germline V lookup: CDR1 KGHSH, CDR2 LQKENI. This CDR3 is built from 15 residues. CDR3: CASSPGTGPTYEQYF. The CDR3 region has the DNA TGTGCCAGCTCCCCAGGGACAGGGCCGACCTACGAGCAGTACTTC.

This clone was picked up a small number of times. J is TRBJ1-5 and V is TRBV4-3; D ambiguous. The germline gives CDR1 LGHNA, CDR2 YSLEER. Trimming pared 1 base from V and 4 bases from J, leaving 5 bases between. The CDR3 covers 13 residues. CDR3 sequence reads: CASSQVRNQPQHF. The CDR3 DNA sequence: TGCGCCAGCAGCCAAGTGAGAAATCAGCCCCAGCATTTT.

The CDR3, as DNA: TGCAGGGTTAGCGGGAGCCGCAATGAGCAGTTCTTC. This sequence encodes CRVSGSRNEQFF. The V and J genes are TRBV29-1 and TRBJ2-1, with 9 bases lining up with TRBD2. The CDR3 has 12 residues. CDR1 is SQVTM, CDR2 ANQGSEA, per germline.

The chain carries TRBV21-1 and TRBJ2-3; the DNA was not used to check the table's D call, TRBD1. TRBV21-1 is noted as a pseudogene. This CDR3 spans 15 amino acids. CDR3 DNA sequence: TGTGCCAGCAGCAAAGGGACAGGGGACTCTGATACGCAGTATTTT. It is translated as CASSKGTGDSDTQYF.

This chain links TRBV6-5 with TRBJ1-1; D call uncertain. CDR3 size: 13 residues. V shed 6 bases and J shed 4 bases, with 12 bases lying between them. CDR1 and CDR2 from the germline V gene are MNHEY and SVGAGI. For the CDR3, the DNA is TGTGCCAGCAGCCCCCCGACGGGCACTGAAGCTTTCTTT. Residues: CASSPPTGTEAFF.